This T cell receptor (beta chain) was obtained from a study of PD-L1 blockade in urothelial cancer. Profiled with immunoSEQ multiplex PCR; TCRdb holds only in-frame clones, not every one. The sample contains roughly 90,000 clones, roughly 90% of which appear only once. Stated time point: pretreatment peripheral blood. Sample: PBMCs, taken around atezolizumab (anti-PD-L1) treatment. This TCR was recovered from a woman aged 80 or over with urothelial cancer.

The CDR3 region has the DNA TGTGCCAGCAGTCCATCGGACAGGGCCAATCAGCCCCAGCATTTT. This gives the protein CASSPSDRANQPQHF. This chain connects TRBV28 to TRBJ1-5, with TRBD1 matching over 8 bases. Per germline, CDR1 MDHEN and CDR2 SYDVKM. This CDR3 spans 15 amino acids. J gave up 3 bases and V 5 bases, and 6 bases lay outside the gene matches.